This T cell receptor beta chain was documented in a study of tumor T cells in aggressive B-cell lymphoma. TCRdb's table, derived via immunoSEQ multiplex PCR, lists solely in-frame clones and lacks some. This sample has about 3,000 clones; less than 85% occur once, and the top ten carry roughly 4%. The CDR3 has 17 amino acids. Trimming removed 6 bases at V and 0 bases at J, with 20 bases between. In germline, CDR1 is LNHDA, CDR2 SQIVND (reference sequence). The sample consisted of tumor tissue. The chain uses TRBV19 and TRBJ1-1, with a possible D match to TRBD1 (6 bases). The receptor's source is an adult with diffuse large B cell lymphoma. This CDR3 is CASRMGTGSGMNTEAFF. The CDR3 DNA is TGTGCCAGTAGAATGGGCACAGGGTCCGGGATGAACACTGAAGCTTTCTTT.